The 31 T cell receptor beta chains below all came from one sample that was sequenced in a study of T cells in Graves' hyperthyroidism and ophthalmopathy. RNA transcripts served as the template for amplifying TCR beta CDR3 regions. Carried out on the TCR CDR3, a first-round RT-PCR used the HTBI primer set. One entry per CDR3 protein results from TCRdb running MiXCR on the multiplex PCR reads. The sample includes under 400,000 distinct CDR3 sequences, 25% of them seen just once. Sequenced input: blood. These receptors were collected from a man aged 50-60 years with Graves' hyperthyroidism.

Worth noting for this clonotype: Since a much larger clone is just one base distant, this may be a read error. The V gene is TRBV28, the J gene TRBJ1-5, with a possible D match to TRBD1 (6 bases). Trimming left V 4 bases short and J 6 bases short, with 10 bases between. CDR3 length: 13 residues. CDR1 MDHEN and CDR2 SYDVKM come from the germline V gene. CDR3 sequence (DNA): TGTGCCAGCAGTTCTCCGGGGGCTCAGCCCCAGCATTTT. It translates to CASSSPGAQPQHF.

In its sample, this clonotype was seen many times. The CDR3, as DNA: TGTGCCAGCAGCTTAGTAATGGGGAACTACGAGCAGTACTTC. Amino acids: CASSLVMGNYEQYF. V and J are TRBV7-9 and TRBJ2-7; no reliable D call. V was trimmed by 1 base and J by 3 bases, leaving 10 bases between them. Germline-derived CDR1 and CDR2 are SEHNR and FQNEAQ (reference sequence). The CDR3 is 14 residues long. The whole variable domain, remainder taken from reference TRBV7-9 and TRBJ2-7, is DTGVSQNPRHKITKRGQNVTFRCDPISEHNRLYWYRQTLGQGPEFLTYFQNEAQLEKSRLLSDRFSAERPKGSFSTLEIQRTEQGDSAMYLCASSLVMGNYEQYFGPGTRLTVT.

With respect to this clonotype: Possible read error: a much larger clone is one base away. Here the CDR3 reads CGARVTWNEQFF. The DNA for the CDR3 is TGCGGTGCTAGAGTGACGTGGAATGAGCAGTTCTTC. The chain is built from TRBV20-1 and TRBJ2-1; no reliable D call. Germline V gene data show CDR1 as DFQATT and CDR2 as SNEGSKA (reference sequence). CDR3 length: 12 amino acids.

In regard to this clonotype: Germline is not matched at one junction end, which may reflect a read error. The chain employs TRBV5-1 and TRBJ2-1, with TRBD2 matching over 8 bases. The CDR3 is made up of 12 amino acids. Per germline, CDR1 SGHRS and CDR2 YFSETQ. CDR3 region: CACRGLADEQFF. Written as DNA, the CDR3 is TGCGCCTGCAGAGGACTAGCCGATGAGCAGTTCTTC.

This clonotype has a single count. The genes are TRBV2 and TRBJ2-7; 9 bases match TRBD2. J was trimmed by 7 bases and V by 1 base; bases with no gene match: 8. This CDR3 is 15 amino acids long. Germline loops: CDR1 SNHLY, CDR2 FYNNEI. CDR3 DNA: TGTGCCAGCAGTGAAGGGGTAGCGGGGGCTGAAGAGCAGTACTTC. Protein: CASSEGVAGAEEQYF. The full variable domain, its missing parts supplied by reference TRBV2 and TRBJ2-7, is EPEVTQTPSHQVTQMGQEVILRCVPISNHLYFYWYRQILGQKVEFLVSFYNNEISEKSEIFDDQFSVERPDGSNFTLKIRSTKLEDSAMYFCASSEGVAGAEEQYFGPGTRLTVT.

This clonotype was seen a few times. This chain links TRBV6-1 with TRBJ2-3, with 10 bases that match TRBD2. CDR1 and CDR2 from the germline V gene are MNHNS and SASEGT. The length of the CDR3 is 14 residues. CDR3 DNA: TGTGCAGTCAGGGCTAGCGGGAGTCCAGATACGCAGTATTTT. Translated, it gives CAVRASGSPDTQYF.

The V gene is TRBV9, the J gene TRBJ2-7; 9 nucleotides match TRBD1. The junction had 12 bases not matched to a gene; V was cut back by 4 bases and J by 7 bases. The CDR3 sequence is 15 residues long. CDR1 and CDR2 from the germline V gene are SGDLS and YYNGEE. CDR3 region: CASSTTGGPTYEQYF. The DNA for the CDR3 is TGTGCCAGCAGCACCACAGGGGGCCCTACTTATGAGCAGTACTTC.

There are many counts of this clonotype. The J gene is TRBJ1-2, the V gene TRBV5-1; 10 positions agree with TRBD1. Unmatched junction bases numbered 14, after V lost 5 bases and J lost 7 bases. This CDR3 contains 16 residues. Germline CDR1 and CDR2: SGHRS and YFSETQ. In nucleotides, the CDR3 is TGCGCCAGCAGGTTGACCACGAGACAGGGGGCAGGTGGCTACACCTTC. Encoded protein: CASRLTTRQGAGGYTF.

This clonotype came up a few times. The chain employs TRBV27 and TRBJ1-3; 8 nucleotides line up with TRBD1. The V gene's germline CDR1 is MNHEY and CDR2 SMNVEV (reference sequence). The CDR3 is 15 residues long. Trimming took 2 bases from V and 3 from J; bases not matched to a gene: 3. DNA for the CDR3: TGTGCCAGCAGTTTACAGGGGGCCCTTGGAAACACCATATATTTT. Protein product: CASSLQGALGNTIYF.

This rearrangement joins TRBV15 to TRBJ2-3; 8 bases line up with TRBD2. The CDR3 spans 14 residues. Germline V gene data show CDR1 as LNHNV and CDR2 as YYDKDF (reference sequence). The ends lost 3 bases at V and 4 bases at J; junction bases unmatched: 3. This chain's CDR3 is CATSSAGGADTQYF. CDR3 DNA sequence: TGTGCCACCAGCAGCGCGGGGGGAGCAGATACGCAGTATTTT.

The chain joins TRBV10-2 to TRBJ2-7; TRBD2 aligns across 11 bases. V trimming: 1 base; J trimming: 1 base; junction bases outside the gene matches: 12. The length of the CDR3 is 19 residues. Germline CDR1 is WSHSY and CDR2 is SAAADI. The CDR3 protein is CASSEYVPGLAEGSYEQYF. DNA for the CDR3: TGCGCCAGCAGTGAGTACGTCCCGGGACTAGCGGAAGGTTCCTACGAGCAGTACTTC.

This CDR3 is CASSRQGNVAKNIQYF. CDR3 nucleotides: TGTGCCAGCAGTAGACAGGGAAATGTAGCCAAAAACATTCAGTACTTC. This chain uses TRBV11-2 with TRBJ2-4; 7 bases fit TRBD1. Germline trimming cut 6 bases from V and 0 bases from J; bases unmatched to any gene: 8. The CDR3 contains 16 residues. CDR1 is SGHAT and CDR2 is FQNNGV in the germline V gene. The whole variable domain, filled in from reference TRBV11-2 and TRBJ2-4, reads EAGVAQSPRYKIIEKRQSVAFWCNPISGHATLYWYQQILGQGPKLLIQFQNNGVVDDSQLPKDRFSAERLKGVDSTLKIQPAKLEDSAVYLCASSRQGNVAKNIQYFGAGTRLSVL.

There are many counts of this clonotype. V gene TRBV6-2 or TRBV6-3 combines with J gene TRBJ2-7; D could derive from TRBD1 or TRBD2 (6 bases each). CDR1 is MNHEY, CDR2 SVGEGT, per germline. Trimming shortened V by 7 bases and J by 7 bases, and 17 bases separated the two germline ends. The CDR3 is 13 amino acids. The CDR3 sequence: CASTAGQDGEQYF. CDR3 DNA sequence: TGTGCCAGCACCGCGGGACAAGATGGGGAGCAGTACTTC.

CDR3 bases: TGTGCCAGCAGTCCTCAGCGGGAGGAGGGGTACGAGCAGTACTTC. It is translated as CASSPQREEGYEQYF. The rearrangement links TRBV27 to TRBJ2-7, with 9 bases matching TRBD2. The CDR3 length is 15 residues. The V gene end was trimmed by 5 bases and the J gene end by 4 bases; junction bases not matched to a gene: 9. The germline gives CDR1 MNHEY, CDR2 SMNVEV (reference sequence).

This clonotype showed up just once. The rearrangement uses TRBV5-1 and TRBJ2-2; a weak D match, TRBD2 (5 bases). This CDR3 is 17 amino acids long. Looked up from germline, CDR1 is SGHRS and CDR2 is YFSETQ. V was shortened by 6 bases and J by 0 bases, with 18 bases between the two germline ends. The CDR3 sequence is CASTPRVRATNTGELFF. The CDR3 DNA sequence: TGCGCCAGCACACCCCGGGTGCGGGCCACGAACACCGGGGAGCTGTTTTTT.

This clonotype was detected only a few times. This chain connects TRBV4-1 to TRBJ2-5, with 7 bases matching TRBD2. Germline CDR1 MGHRA, CDR2 YSYEKL. V was pared by 1 base and J by 7 bases, with 6 bases of the junction left unmatched. The length of the CDR3 is 14 residues. The CDR3 DNA sequence: TGCGCCAGCAGCCAAGGACTAGCCATCGGGACCCAGTACTTC. Protein: CASSQGLAIGTQYF.

The sample holds many counts of this clonotype. V gene TRBV6-1 combines with J gene TRBJ2-1; D remains ambiguous. Germline lookup yields CDR1 MNHNS and CDR2 SASEGT. Trimming left V 6 bases short and J 0 bases short, with 12 bases between. The length of the CDR3 is 15 residues. CDR3 amino acids: CASSVTRSSYNEQFF. CDR3 sequence (DNA): TGTGCCAGCAGCGTAACAAGGAGCTCCTACAATGAGCAGTTCTTC.

The chain is built from TRBV5-1 and TRBJ1-6; D not certain. Trimming cost V 5 bases and J 10 bases, with 13 bases left between them. The CDR3 has 13 amino acids. In germline, CDR1 is SGHRS, CDR2 YFSETQ. The CDR3 sequence is CASRESNESPLHF. DNA of the CDR3: TGCGCCAGCAGGGAGAGTAATGAGTCACCCCTCCACTTT.

This clonotype was seen repeatedly, ten times or more. The V and J genes are TRBV29-1 and TRBJ2-1; no clear D gene. Between the trimmed V and J ends, which lost 7 bases and 5 bases, there was a span of 6 bases. This CDR3 comprises 10 residues. Germline CDR1 reads SQVTM; CDR2 reads ANQGSEA. For the CDR3, the DNA is TGCAGCGGGTGGGACAATGAGCAGTTCTTC. Translating it yields CSGWDNEQFF.

Many counts were recorded for this clonotype. The genes are TRBV7-2 and TRBJ2-1, with 7 nucleotides matching TRBD2. The germline V gene has CDR1 SGHTA and CDR2 FQGNSA. This CDR3 contains 15 residues. The junction had 2 bases not matched to a gene; V was cut back by 1 base and J by 2 bases. CDR3 DNA: TGTGCCAGCAGCTTAGATGGGACTACCTACAATGAGCAGTTCTTC. Translating it yields CASSLDGTTYNEQFF.

This clonotype appeared once. Likely a read error: the CDR3 ends without its conserved phenylalanine or tryptophan. This chain uses TRBV20-1 with TRBJ2-7, with D uncertain. The V and J ends lost 5 bases and 4 bases respectively, with 9 bases between them. Germline CDR1 DFQATT, CDR2 SNEGSKA (reference sequence). The CDR3 length is 11 residues. The CDR3 loop reads CSAEALYEQYS. The CDR3, as DNA: TGCAGTGCTGAGGCCCTTTACGAGCAGTACTCC.

This clonotype was seen once. The chain links TRBV19 to TRBJ1-3; maybe TRBD1 (6 bases). The CDR3 sequence is 16 residues long. The V and J ends lost 3 bases and 4 bases respectively, with 16 bases between them. Germline-derived CDR1 and CDR2 are LNHDA and SQIVND (reference sequence). CDR3 in DNA: TGTGCCAGTAGTATCCCTCGGGGGCAGGCCGGAAACACCATATATTTT. The encoded protein is CASSIPRGQAGNTIYF.

This clonotype was seen only a few times. DNA for the CDR3: TGTGCCAGCAGCCTCGAGGCCCAAGAGACCCAGTACTTC. It yields the protein CASSLEAQETQYF. This chain uses TRBV7-9 with TRBJ2-5; D not certain. The germline V and J ends were trimmed by 5 bases and 1 base, with 8 bases remaining between them. The CDR3 spans 13 residues. The germline CDR1 and CDR2 sequences are SEHNR and FQNEAQ (reference sequence).

This clonotype was observed a few times. This chain uses TRBV6-1 with TRBJ2-6; 7 bases map to TRBD1. Germline-derived CDR1 and CDR2 are MNHNS and SASEGT. The CDR3 has 16 residues. V was pared by 8 bases and J by 4 bases, with 11 bases of the junction left unmatched. CDR3 residues: CASQIRQGSGANVLTF. The CDR3 DNA is TGTGCCAGCCAAATCAGACAGGGATCCGGGGCCAACGTCCTGACTTTC.

This clonotype was detected only a few times. The chain employs TRBV3-1 and TRBJ2-2; D may match TRBD1 or TRBD2 (5 bases each). V lost 0 bases and J lost 5, with 16 bases in between. The CDR3 runs 17 residues. Germline V gene data show CDR1 as LGHDT and CDR2 as YNNKEL (reference sequence). CDR3 residues: CASSQEDLGTRTGELFF. The DNA for the CDR3 is TGTGCCAGCAGCCAAGAAGATCTAGGGACGAGGACCGGGGAGCTGTTTTTT.

This clonotype occurred many times. This sequence joins TRBV11-2 and TRBJ2-3; D uncertain. CDR3 length: 13 residues. V was pared by 1 base and J by 8 bases, with 10 bases between. CDR1 SGHAT and CDR2 FQNNGV come from the germline V gene. CDR3 loop: CASSLGWSGTQYF. The CDR3 DNA reads TGTGCCAGCAGCTTAGGGTGGTCAGGTACGCAGTATTTT.

The rearrangement links TRBV15 to TRBJ2-3; D perhaps matches TRBD2 (6 bases). This CDR3 region has 15 residues. V lost 5 bases, J lost 2 bases, and 14 bases lay in between. The V gene's germline CDR1 is LNHNV and CDR2 YYDKDF (reference sequence). The chain's CDR3 is CATSALGGNTDTQYF. The DNA of the CDR3 is TGTGCCACCAGCGCACTGGGCGGGAACACAGATACGCAGTATTTT.

This clonotype has a handful of counts. V and J are TRBV12-3 or TRBV12-4 and TRBJ1-3; unclear D gene. V lost 6 bases, J lost 1 base, and 10 bases lay in between. CDR3 length: 14 amino acids. The CDR3 region is CASRKDRSGNTIYF. CDR3 in DNA: TGTGCCAGCAGGAAGGACCGTTCTGGAAACACCATATATTTT.

The chain recombines TRBV20-1 with TRBJ2-1; D remains ambiguous. The V end was cut by 4 bases, the J end by 5 bases, with 9 bases between. The CDR3 totals 12 residues. Germline V CDR1 and CDR2: DFQATT, SNEGSKA (reference sequence). The CDR3 bases are TGCAGTGCTATTGTCAGGAACAATGAGCAGTTCTTC. This sequence encodes CSAIVRNNEQFF.

V is TRBV12-3 or TRBV12-4 and J is TRBJ2-5; 9 bases are shared with TRBD1. Trimming took 5 bases from V and 7 from J; bases not matched to a gene: 5. This CDR3 spans 13 amino acids. The CDR3 DNA reads TGTGCCAGCAGTGAACAGGGGGCCGGGACCCAGTACTTC. Amino acids: CASSEQGAGTQYF.

This clonotype occurred a few times. The genes are TRBV7-3 and TRBJ2-2, with unresolved D. The CDR3 has 13 residues. Trimming pared 6 bases from V and 1 base from J, leaving 6 bases between. Looked up from germline, CDR1 is SGHTA and CDR2 is FQGTGA. The CDR3 protein is CASSSMNTGELFF. The CDR3 region has the DNA TGTGCCAGCAGTAGTATGAACACCGGGGAGCTGTTTTTT.